This T cell receptor (beta chain) was sequenced during a study of cytomegalovirus exposure and HLA in healthy donors. General observations from the study: Most TCR sequences were seen very rarely across donors, but some public TCRs occurred in many. Relative to the roughly 700-donor mean, N-insertions were reportedly fewer in an Asian-associated ancestry cluster in a later analysis. Cytomegalovirus status was reportedly diagnosed by the classifier with high specificity and sensitivity. A later examination showed that TCR association rates differed by HLA locus, with DRB1 most and HLA-C fewest.

Germline V CDR1 and CDR2: SEHNR, FQNEAQ (reference sequence). This CDR3 has 15 amino acids. PCR primers comprised 60 Vbeta and 13 Jbeta primers. Sequenced by immunoSEQ multiplex PCR; TCRdb stores in-frame clones only, minus some. The sample has roughly 88,000 clones, over 75% seen once. Remarks on this clone: The antigen remains unidentified. Germline and junction disagree at one end, which may indicate a read error.

The material sequenced was PBMCs. This TCR was sampled from a man aged 25-45 years in good health and CMV-seropositive. V is TRBV7-9 and J is TRBJ1-1; the match to TRBD1 covers 9 bases. This CDR3 is CSSSLRQGGNTEAFF. The CDR3 DNA is TGTTCCAGCAGCCTAAGACAGGGGGGGAACACTGAAGCTTTCTTT.